There are a few counts of the clone carrying this TCR beta chain. What it binds is not known. This specimen comes from a study of vaccination and CD4 T cells after COVID-19. Study-level information: The stimulus for the cells was overlapping spike peptides derived from SARS-CoV-2, HCoV-NL63, HCoV-OC43 and HCoV-229E.

Noted treatment: approximately 10-day PBMC culture with coronavirus spike peptide pools or control peptides (ViraFEST assay). IL-2 at roughly 9.7 IU/ml and peptide pools at approximately 9.6 ug/ml were added to PBMCs cultured at over 1.5 million per well. Negative selection separated CD4+ T cells from roughly ten-day cultures. Once obtained from cultured CD4+ T cells, the DNA was sequenced using the Oncomine TCR Beta short-read assay. TCRdb independently ran MiXCR on the PCR reads; one entry per CDR3 protein. The table records about 15,000 distinct CDR3 sequences, around 73% of them present only once. This CDR3 is built from 15 residues. Germline CDR1 reads MNHEY; CDR2 reads SMNVEV (reference sequence). The ends lost 6 bases at V and 4 bases at J; junction bases unmatched: 8.

The TCR sequence derives from a human donor who had recovered from COVID-19. V is TRBV27 and J is TRBJ1-5, with 8 bases aligning to TRBD1. Sequenced input: CD4+ T cells from blood, cultured in vitro. The CDR3 DNA sequence: TGTGCCAGCAGACAGGACAGGGTGGGGAATCAGCCCCAGCATTTT. Its protein is CASRQDRVGNQPQHF.